The 30 T cell receptor beta chains given below trace back to one sample, sequenced in a study of cytomegalovirus exposure and HLA in healthy donors. The PCR made use of 60 Vbeta and 13 Jbeta primers. Only in-frame clones appear in the TCRdb table, and some are missing; sequencing was by immunoSEQ multiplex PCR. Among about 93,000 clones, just under 80% were seen once, and the ten largest hold about 3%. The specimen was PBMCs. The receptors here all came from a woman aged 40-49 years in good health and CMV-seronegative.

This chain uses TRBV13 with TRBJ2-3; D is possibly TRBD2 (5 bases). This CDR3 is built from 15 residues. Germline lookup yields CDR1 PRHDT and CDR2 FYEKMQ (reference sequence). The germline V and J ends were trimmed by 5 bases and 2 bases, with 14 bases remaining between them. The CDR3 spells CASSLPRGLTDTQYF. In DNA form, the CDR3 reads TGTGCCAGCAGCCTCCCTCGGGGTCTCACAGATACGCAGTATTTT. The whole variable domain, filled in from reference TRBV13 and TRBJ2-3, reads AAGVIQSPRHLIKEKRETATLKCYPIPRHDTVYWYQQGPGQDPQFLISFYEKMQSDKGSIPDRFSAQQFSDYHSELNMSSLELGDSALYFCASSLPRGLTDTQYFGPGTRLTVL.

The chain couples TRBV4-1 to TRBJ2-3; 7 bases are a match to TRBD1. The CDR3 extends over 15 amino acids. The germline CDR1 and CDR2 sequences are MGHRA and YSYEKL. Unmatched junction bases numbered 4, after V lost 0 bases and J lost 4 bases. In DNA, the CDR3 is TGCGCCAGCAGCCAAGAACAGGGGAAGGCAGATACGCAGTATTTT. This translates into CASSQEQGKADTQYF.

A few counts support this clone. The CDR3 DNA reads TGTGCCAGCAGCTTGGGGCGGACTAGCTACGAGCAGTACTTC. Residues: CASSLGRTSYEQYF. The V gene is TRBV5-4, the J gene TRBJ2-7; the match to TRBD2 covers 7 bases. Germline CDR1 SGHNT, CDR2 YYREEE (reference sequence). The CDR3 spans 14 residues. The J segment lost 3 bases and the V segment lost 0 bases, leaving 3 bases of the junction unmatched.

The V and J genes are TRBV20-1 and TRBJ2-7; a weak D match, TRBD2 (6 bases). CDR3 length: 11 residues. Germline V gives CDR1 DFQATT, CDR2 SNEGSKA (reference sequence). V lost 5 bases and J lost 3, with 8 bases in between. CDR3 DNA: TGCAGTGCTTGGGGAGGCTACGAGCAGTACTTC. Its protein product is CSAWGGYEQYF.

The V and J genes are TRBV6-5 and TRBJ1-5, with D uncertain. Trimming cost V 5 bases and J 0 bases, with 8 bases left between them. CDR1 and CDR2 (germline): MNHEY, SVGAGI. The CDR3 is 14 amino acids. The CDR3 protein is CASSRGYSNQPQHF. The CDR3 nucleotides are TGTGCCAGCAGTCGGGGTTATAGCAATCAGCCCCAGCATTTT.

This chain uses TRBV28 with TRBJ1-5; 7 bases align to TRBD1. Germline V CDR1 and CDR2: MDHEN, SYDVKM. The CDR3 runs 14 residues. V gave up 7 bases and J gave up 2 bases; unmatched junction bases: 5. CDR3 sequence: CASKDTGGNQPQHF. The DNA for the CDR3 is TGTGCCAGCAAGGACACAGGGGGCAATCAGCCCCAGCATTTT.

DNA of the CDR3: TGTGCCAGCAGTTTGGGGTCGGGGGGTGAGCAGTTCTTC. It translates to CASSLGSGGEQFF. The chain carries TRBV27 and TRBJ2-1, with 7 nucleotides matching TRBD2. V gave up 3 bases and J gave up 9 bases; unmatched junction bases: 5. CDR3 size: 13 residues. In germline, CDR1 is MNHEY, CDR2 SMNVEV (reference sequence).

The chain joins TRBV7-9 to TRBJ1-5, with TRBD1 as a possible D gene (5 bases). In germline, CDR1 is SEHNR, CDR2 FQNEAQ (reference sequence). The V end lost 4 bases, the J end lost 6 bases, and 13 bases lay between the germline ends. The CDR3 extends over 14 amino acids. CDR3 bases: TGTGCCAGCAGCTGGGGAGGGGTAGGTCAGCCCCAGCATTTT. Protein sequence: CASSWGGVGQPQHF. The whole variable domain, filled in from reference TRBV7-9 and TRBJ1-5, reads DTGVSQNPRHKITKRGQNVTFRCDPISEHNRLYWYRQTLGQGPEFLTYFQNEAQLEKSRLLSDRFSAERPKGSFSTLEIQRTEQGDSAMYLCASSWGGVGQPQHFGDGTRLSIL.

The gene calls are TRBV5-1 and TRBJ2-1; possible D gene TRBD2, 5 bases. Trimming shortened V by 4 bases and J by 0 bases, and 11 bases separated the two germline ends. This CDR3 spans 15 amino acids. Germline loops: CDR1 SGHRS, CDR2 YFSETQ. The CDR3 DNA follows: TGCGCCAGCAGCCCCATTGGGAGCTCCTACAATGAGCAGTTCTTC. As protein: CASSPIGSSYNEQFF. The full variable domain, in which reference TRBV5-1 and TRBJ2-1 provide the parts outside the CDR3, is KAGVTQTPRYLIKTRGQQVTLSCSPISGHRSVSWYQQTPGQGLQFLFEYFSETQRNKGNFPGRFSGRQFSNSRSEMNVSTLELGDSALYLCASSPIGSSYNEQFFGPGTRLTVL.

J is TRBJ2-1 and V is TRBV25-1; 8 nucleotides agree with TRBD2. From germline, CDR1 is MGHDK and CDR2 SYGVNS. Germline trimming cut 2 bases from V and 5 bases from J; bases unmatched to any gene: 5. There are 15 residues in the CDR3. CDR3 DNA: TGTGCCAGCAGTGAAATTACGGGAGGGGACAATGAGCAGTTCTTC. It specifies CASSEITGGDNEQFF. Full variable domain (missing parts from reference TRBV25-1 and TRBJ2-1): EADIYQTPRYLVIGTGKKITLECSQTMGHDKMYWYQQDPGMELHLIHYSYGVNSTEKGDLSSESTVSRIRTEHFPLTLESARPSHTSQYLCASSEITGGDNEQFFGPGTRLTVL.

V usage is TRBV11-3 and J usage is TRBJ2-3; unclear D gene. Trimming left V 5 bases short and J 2 bases short, with 8 bases between. Germline lookup yields CDR1 SGHNT and CDR2 YENEEA. The CDR3 sequence is 13 residues long. DNA for the CDR3: TGTGCCAGCAGCGCCACTGCCACAGATACGCAGTATTTT. Translated: CASSATATDTQYF.

V gene TRBV4-1 combines with J gene TRBJ2-6; maybe TRBD1 (5 bases). This CDR3 contains 20 residues. Germline V lookup: CDR1 MGHRA, CDR2 YSYEKL. V gave up 0 bases and J gave up 4 bases, with 22 bases separating them. CDR3 in DNA: TGCGCCAGCAGCCAAGAATGGGCTTCAGGGCTGGGGTCCGGGGCCAACGTCCTGACTTTC. Protein product: CASSQEWASGLGSGANVLTF.

The rearrangement joins TRBV9 to TRBJ2-5; tentatively, D is TRBD1 (6 bases). The DNA end lines up better with TRBJ2-7; the J call may be wrong. CDR1 SGDLS and CDR2 YYNGEE come from the germline V gene. The CDR3 is made up of 14 amino acids. The CDR3 reads CASSVVPGAYEQYF. CDR3 bases: TGTGCCAGCAGCGTAGTTCCAGGGGCCTACGAGCAGTACTTC.

The CDR3 sequence: CASSPLGESIGLGYTF. CDR3 nucleotide sequence: TGTGCCAGCTCTCCCCTCGGGGAGTCAATCGGGCTGGGCTACACCTTC. The rearrangement joins TRBV18 to TRBJ1-2; D is unresolved. Trimming pared 6 bases from V and 8 bases from J, leaving 25 bases between. CDR1 is KGHSH and CDR2 is LQKENI in the germline V gene. CDR3 length: 16 amino acids.

In its sample, this clone was seen once. The V and J genes are TRBV9 and TRBJ2-2; no clear D. The germline V and J ends were trimmed by 6 bases and 1 base, with 10 bases remaining between them. The CDR3 loop spans 14 amino acids. Germline CDR1 is SGDLS and CDR2 is YYNGEE. The CDR3 here is CASNQHLNTGELFF. CDR3 nucleotides: TGTGCCAGCAATCAACACCTGAACACCGGGGAGCTGTTTTTT.

Concerning this clone itself: Within the sample, other DNA sequences also encode this same CDR3. The genes are TRBV27 and TRBJ2-7, with 12 nucleotides matching TRBD2. The ends lost 6 bases at V and 5 bases at J; junction bases unmatched: 5. Germline values: CDR1 MNHEY, CDR2 SMNVEV (reference sequence). The CDR3 length is 14 residues. This CDR3 reads CASRVLAGGDEQYF. The CDR3 DNA reads as TGTGCCAGCAGAGTTCTAGCGGGAGGGGACGAGCAGTACTTC.

The chain is built from TRBV27 and TRBJ1-2; D is ambiguous. The CDR3 is made up of 13 amino acids. V was cut by 3 bases and J by 2 bases, with 7 bases left in between. The germline CDR1 and CDR2 sequences are MNHEY and SMNVEV (reference sequence). DNA for the CDR3: TGTGCCAGCAGTTTGGTAGCGAACTATGGCTACACCTTC. Encoded protein: CASSLVANYGYTF.

V gene TRBV6-1 combines with J gene TRBJ1-5; D remains ambiguous. V lost 6 bases, J lost 0 bases, and 9 bases lay in between. The CDR3 runs to 14 residues. Looked up from germline, CDR1 is MNHNS and CDR2 is SASEGT. The CDR3 DNA reads TGTGCCAGCAGAGTAGGAGTTAGCAATCAGCCCCAGCATTTT. This codes for CASRVGVSNQPQHF.

This clone appeared once. The same CDR3 arises from other DNA sequences in this sample as well. This chain connects TRBV7-2 to TRBJ2-1; 8 nucleotides match TRBD2. This CDR3 region has 15 residues. Trimming took 5 bases from V and 0 from J; bases not matched to a gene: 3. Germline lookup yields CDR1 SGHTA and CDR2 FQGNSA. The CDR3, as DNA: TGTGCCAGCAGCCCCAGCGGGAGCTCCTACAATGAGCAGTTCTTC. Its translation: CASSPSGSSYNEQFF.

The chain combines TRBV19 with TRBJ1-5; 8 bases line up with TRBD1. The V gene end was trimmed by 6 bases and the J gene end by 5 bases; junction bases not matched to a gene: 6. The CDR3 length is 14 residues. Germline values: CDR1 LNHDA, CDR2 SQIVND (reference sequence). The CDR3 nucleotides read TGTGCCAGTAGACGGGACAGGAGAGATCAGCCCCAGCATTTT. It encodes CASRRDRRDQPQHF.

V is TRBV4-1 and J is TRBJ2-3, with a possible D match to TRBD1 (5 bases). V lost 6 bases and J lost 6, with 25 bases in between. The CDR3 totals 17 residues. Germline V gene data show CDR1 as MGHRA and CDR2 as YSYEKL. For the CDR3, the DNA is TGCGCCAGCAGTCCTGAACCCAACAGGCTAACCACTGATACGCAGTATTTT. This encodes CASSPEPNRLTTDTQYF.

The genes are TRBV6-1 and TRBJ2-7; tentatively, D is TRBD2 (6 bases). This CDR3 has 16 amino acids. Germline loops: CDR1 MNHNS, CDR2 SASEGT. Trimming cost V 1 base and J 0 bases, with 13 bases left between them. For the CDR3, the DNA is TGTGCCAGCAGTGAAGAGTTTGGAGGGATCTCCTACGAGCAGTACTTC. It codes for CASSEEFGGISYEQYF.

This chain joins TRBV27 and TRBJ1-5; possible D gene TRBD1, 6 bases. This CDR3 comprises 18 residues. V shed 0 bases and J shed 0 bases, with 15 bases lying between them. Germline V gives CDR1 MNHEY, CDR2 SMNVEV (reference sequence). The CDR3 coding sequence is TGTGCCAGCAGTTTATCAGCCAGGGGCTCCTATAGCAATCAGCCCCAGCATTTT. The encoded protein is CASSLSARGSYSNQPQHF.

This clone was seen only a few times. The V call is TRBV9, the J call TRBJ1-1; D is unresolved. The CDR3 is 14 amino acids. Germline CDR1 SGDLS, CDR2 YYNGEE. The germline V and J ends were trimmed by 3 bases and 3 bases, with 12 bases remaining between them. This CDR3 reads CASSGAVGDTEAFF. DNA for the CDR3: TGTGCCAGCAGCGGCGCGGTTGGCGACACTGAAGCTTTCTTT. Supplemented by reference TRBV9 and TRBJ1-1, the full variable domain reads DSGVTQTPKHLITATGQRVTLRCSPRSGDLSVYWYQQSLDQGLQFLIQYYNGEERAKGNILERFSAQQFPDLHSELNLSSLELGDSALYFCASSGAVGDTEAFFGQGTRLTVV.

This clone was found once. The J gene is TRBJ1-5, the V gene TRBV7-2; D is unresolved. CDR3 length equals 12 residues. The germline V gene has CDR1 SGHTA and CDR2 FQGNSA. V shed 5 bases and J shed 4 bases, with 6 bases lying between them. CDR3: CASSPTNQPQHF. As DNA, the CDR3 is TGTGCCAGCAGCCCAACTAATCAGCCCCAGCATTTT.

The chain uses TRBV4-1 and TRBJ2-5, with D possibly TRBD2 on 6 matching bases. The CDR3 runs to 14 residues. V lost 2 bases to trimming and J lost 5 bases, with 12 bases between them. From germline, CDR1 is MGHRA and CDR2 YSYEKL. The CDR3 loop is CASSQRDWRETQYF. CDR3 in DNA: TGCGCCAGCAGCCAACGGGACTGGCGGGAGACCCAGTACTTC.

J is TRBJ1-5 and V is TRBV6-1; possible D gene TRBD1, 5 bases. Germline CDR1 reads MNHNS; CDR2 reads SASEGT. Trimming stripped 0 bases from V and 3 bases from J, with 9 bases between. The CDR3 is made up of 15 amino acids. The DNA for the CDR3 is TGTGCCAGCAGTGAAGCGGGGCACCACAATCAGCCCCAGCATTTT. Protein: CASSEAGHHNQPQHF.

The rearrangement joins TRBV27 to TRBJ2-3; a possible D gene is TRBD1 (5 bases). Per germline, CDR1 MNHEY and CDR2 SMNVEV (reference sequence). CDR3 length: 18 residues. Trimming stripped 3 bases from V and 4 bases from J, with 23 bases between. CDR3 sequence (DNA): TGTGCCAGCAGTTTCAAAGCTCCGGTGGGCAAAGGGGCAGATACGCAGTATTTT. Protein sequence: CASSFKAPVGKGADTQYF.

The chain has TRBV7-2 and TRBJ2-1, with 13 nucleotides matching TRBD2. CDR1 is SGHTA and CDR2 is FQGNSA in the germline V gene. The CDR3 runs to 14 residues. V gave up 4 bases and J gave up 10 bases; unmatched junction bases: 4. CDR3 DNA sequence: TGTGCCAGCAGCTGGACTAGCGGGAGCCGGGAGCAGTTCTTC. Its translation is CASSWTSGSREQFF.

The chain has TRBV4-1 and TRBJ2-1; tentative D call: TRBD1 (5 bases). The CDR3 is 16 amino acids. V was shortened by 2 bases and J by 0 bases, with 11 bases between the two germline ends. Germline loops: CDR1 MGHRA, CDR2 YSYEKL. DNA for the CDR3: TGCGCCAGCAGCCAATTGGACATGATCTCCTACAATGAGCAGTTCTTC. Its translation: CASSQLDMISYNEQFF.